This T cell receptor (beta chain) was sequenced for a study of T-cell reconstitution after alpha-beta-depleted transplantation in children. The V and J ends lost 5 bases and 7 bases, in that order; junction bases with no gene match: 9. In germline, CDR1 is DFQATT, CDR2 SNEGSKA (reference sequence). The CDR3 covers 14 residues. Unique molecular identifiers were used in preparing the TCRbeta library. A single record per CDR3 protein comes from TCRdb applying MiXCR to the PCR reads. The data hold over 85,000 distinct CDR3 sequences, with roughly 6% observed a single time. The specimen was PBMCs, mostly from graft donor cells, collected 60 days after TCRalphabeta/CD19-depleted stem cell transplant. The chain carries TRBV20-1 and TRBJ2-5; 11 bases are shared with TRBD2. The receptor was derived from a female patient younger than 10 who had a stem cell transplant for Fanconi anemia, so the T cells may come from the graft donor. CDR3 bases: TGCAGTGCTGGGGGACTAGCGGAGGGGGGGACCCAGTACTTC. It encodes CSAGGLAEGGTQYF.